This entry describes one T cell receptor (beta chain). Antigen unknown. Treatment reported: roughly 19 received Ad26.COV2.S at low or high dose, single or two shots; roughly five received placebo; per-sample allocation not given. Repertoires come from day 63 after the first vaccine or placebo injection. The sample is drawn from a study of Ad26.COV2.S vaccination and SARS-CoV-2 variants. The overall study: Intramuscular Ad26.COV2.S at 5x10^10 or 1x10^11 viral particles.

This CDR3 contains 13 residues. V was pared by 1 base and J by 5 bases, with 8 bases between. From germline, CDR1 is SGHDN and CDR2 FVKESK. Clones were sequenced by immunoSEQ multiplex PCR, and TCRdb holds only the in-frame ones, with some missing. In the table there are about 320,000 clones, about 82% of which are singletons. Regarding the study as a whole: Once vaccination had occurred, spike-specific CD8+ and CD4+ T cell responses reportedly showed substantial breadth. Placebo recipients trailed vaccine recipients in spike-specific TCR breadth.

This rearrangement joins TRBV14 to TRBJ1-2; D call uncertain. The receptor was isolated from a person between 18 and 65 years old who received the Ad26.COV2.S COVID-19 vaccine or a placebo. The sample was peripheral blood, taken in a trial of Ad26.COV2.S vaccine versus placebo. The CDR3 protein is CASSQGHGYGYTF. The DNA of the CDR3 is TGTGCCAGCAGCCAAGGTCACGGATATGGCTACACCTTC.